Shown below are 21 T cell receptor beta chains from a single sample sequenced in a study of blood T cell repertoires in COVID-19. This table comes from immunoSEQ multiplex PCR, and its TCRdb copy is limited to in-frame clones, with some not included. The table includes about 240,000 clones, around nine tenths detected once. The specimen was peripheral blood. These receptors were collected from a woman in her 70s with active or convalescent COVID-19.

The V gene is TRBV21-1, the J gene TRBJ2-1; the D call of TRBD2 is as the table states it, not checked on the DNA. TRBV21-1 is classified as a pseudogene. The CDR3 has 14 residues. Here the CDR3 reads CASSGGLIYNEQFF. The DNA of the CDR3 is TGTGCCAGCAGCGGGGGACTGATCTACAATGAGCAGTTCTTC.

The gene calls are TRBV21-1 and TRBJ1-2; the tabulated D call, TRBD1, remains unverified against the DNA. TRBV21-1 is annotated as a pseudogene. This CDR3 is built from 15 residues. CDR3 nucleotides: TGTGCCAGCAGTATGGGGGCAGGACCTAACTATGGCTACACCTTC. Its translation: CASSMGAGPNYGYTF.

The chain combines TRBV7-8 with TRBJ2-6; D ambiguous. V lost 5 bases and J lost 0, with 11 bases in between. Germline values: CDR1 SGHVS, CDR2 FQNEAQ. The CDR3 runs to 16 residues. CDR3: CASSPQVFSGANVLTF. The CDR3 DNA reads TGTGCCAGCAGCCCCCAGGTTTTCTCTGGGGCCAACGTCCTGACTTTC.

V and J are TRBV5-1 and TRBJ2-3; no firm D call. The CDR3 is made up of 14 amino acids. Trimming took 0 bases from V and 4 from J, leaving 9 bases between them. Per germline, CDR1 SGHRS and CDR2 YFSETQ. The CDR3 nucleotides are TGCGCCAGCAGCTTGGGCCCTGCGGCAGATACGCAGTATTTT. Encoded protein: CASSLGPAADTQYF.

V gene TRBV5-1 combines with J gene TRBJ1-5; TRBD1 might be the D (6 bases). V lost 1 base, J lost 6 bases, and 14 bases lay in between. CDR1 is SGHRS, CDR2 YFSETQ, per germline. The CDR3 is 15 amino acids. CDR3 in amino acids: CASSLTTGMSQPQHF. CDR3 in DNA: TGCGCCAGCAGCTTGACCACAGGGATGAGTCAGCCCCAGCATTTT.

The genes are TRBV20-1 and TRBJ1-4; 7 nucleotides match TRBD1. The CDR3 sequence is 11 residues long. Germline loops: CDR1 DFQATT, CDR2 SNEGSKA (reference sequence). The V and J ends lost 7 bases and 8 bases, in that order; junction bases with no gene match: 4. The CDR3 sequence is CSGQGGEKLFF. The CDR3 DNA reads as TGCAGTGGTCAGGGGGGAGAAAAACTGTTTTTT.

V usage is TRBV6-6 and J usage is TRBJ1-1; perhaps TRBD1 as D (6 bases). The CDR3 covers 13 residues. Germline V gene sequence: CDR1 MNHNY, CDR2 SVGAGI (reference sequence). Trimming took off 4 bases at V and 5 bases at J, with 11 bases between the two ends. The CDR3 coding sequence is TGTGCCAGCAGTTCCGTCAGGGGAACTGAAGCTTTCTTT. This gives the protein CASSSVRGTEAFF.

Turning to this clone: This sample includes further DNA sequences coding for the same CDR3. V is TRBV7-2 and J is TRBJ1-2, with 9 positions matching TRBD1. Germline V CDR1 and CDR2: SGHTA, FQGNSA. The CDR3 runs 14 residues. With 1 base clipped from V and 4 bases from J, the junction kept 1 base outside the gene matches. CDR3 DNA sequence: TGTGCCAGCAGCTTAGGACAGGGGGGCTATGGCTACACCTTC. It is translated as CASSLGQGGYGYTF. Based on the CDR3 plus reference TRBV7-2 and TRBJ1-2, the full variable domain is GAGVSQSPSNKVTEKGKDVELRCDPISGHTALYWYRQSLGQGLEFLIYFQGNSAPDKSGLPSDRFSAERTGGSVSTLTIQRTQQEDSAVYLCASSLGQGGYGYTFGSGTRLTVV.

The CDR3 DNA is TGTGCCAGTAGCCTTGGACAGGTGAACACTGAAGCTTTCTTT. Encoded protein: CASSLGQVNTEAFF. The V gene is TRBV19, the J gene TRBJ1-1, with 7 bases identical to TRBD1. From germline, CDR1 is LNHDA and CDR2 SQIVND (reference sequence). V shed 6 bases, J shed 0 bases, and the junction held 4 bases outside the gene matches. The CDR3 loop spans 14 amino acids.

This clone was detected once. This chain links TRBV9 with TRBJ2-7, with a weak D call TRBD2 (5 bases). Trimming removed 4 bases from V and 5 bases from J, with 19 bases in between. The CDR3 is 15 amino acids. Germline V gene data show CDR1 as SGDLS and CDR2 as YYNGEE. The CDR3 here is CASSPSPSTVHEQYF. CDR3 DNA: TGTGCCAGCAGCCCCTCCCCTAGCACGGTCCACGAGCAGTACTTC.

The chain joins TRBV19 to TRBJ2-2; a weak D match, TRBD1 (5 bases). CDR1 LNHDA and CDR2 SQIVND come from the germline V gene (reference sequence). The V gene lost 5 bases and the J gene lost 2 bases, with 9 bases spanning the gap. The CDR3 extends over 14 amino acids. CDR3 DNA: TGTGCCAGTAGTTTGCAGGGAAACACCGGGGAGCTGTTTTTT. Protein: CASSLQGNTGELFF.

This sequence joins TRBV11-2 and TRBJ1-3; D not certain. This CDR3 is built from 14 residues. CDR1 is SGHAT and CDR2 is FQNNGV in the germline V gene. V lost 6 bases to trimming and J lost 2 bases, with 11 bases between them. The CDR3 is CASRQRGTGNTIYF. The CDR3 DNA follows: TGTGCCAGCAGACAACGGGGTACTGGAAACACCATATATTTT.

This clone was detected many times. The J gene is TRBJ1-1, the V gene TRBV28; TRBD1 matches 7 bases. V dropped 6 bases and J dropped 0; count of bases not matched to a gene: 4. In germline, CDR1 is MDHEN, CDR2 SYDVKM. The CDR3 has 14 amino acids. Here the CDR3 DNA reads TGTGCCAGCAGCCAGGACAGGTTGAACACTGAAGCTTTCTTT. Its translation: CASSQDRLNTEAFF.

The chain joins TRBV6-1 to TRBJ1-5; D not resolved. Between the trimmed V and J ends, which lost 3 bases and 9 bases, there was a span of 9 bases. This CDR3 contains 12 residues. CDR1 is MNHNS, CDR2 SASEGT, per germline. CDR3 in DNA: TGTGCCAGCAGTGAGCGCGGATGGCCCCAGCATTTT. Translating gives CASSERGWPQHF.

V usage is TRBV4-1 and J usage is TRBJ1-4, with 12 bases that match TRBD1. With V trimmed by 5 bases and J by 5 bases, 9 bases remained unmatched. CDR3 length: 17 residues. Germline V lookup: CDR1 MGHRA, CDR2 YSYEKL. Here the CDR3 DNA reads TGCGCCAGCAGCTGGGGACAGGGGGCCAGCCGGAATGAAAAACTGTTTTTT. It specifies CASSWGQGASRNEKLFF.

The genes are TRBV11-2 and TRBJ1-5; 7 bases map to TRBD1. The CDR3 length is 19 residues. Germline-derived CDR1 and CDR2 are SGHAT and FQNNGV. Trimming took 2 bases from V and 0 from J; bases not matched to a gene: 13. CDR3 nucleotides: TGTGCCAGCAGCTTATCGGACAGGACCAACCGCTATAGCAATCAGCCCCAGCATTTT. It translates to CASSLSDRTNRYSNQPQHF.

This rearrangement joins TRBV18 to TRBJ2-7; D gene uncertain. The CDR3 consists of 13 residues. V shed 2 bases and J shed 5 bases, with 10 bases lying between them. Germline V gives CDR1 KGHSH, CDR2 LQKENI. The CDR3, as DNA: TGTGCCAGCTCACCAGCCAGGATCCACGAGCAGTACTTC. Its protein is CASSPARIHEQYF. The variable domain in full, completed from reference TRBV18 and TRBJ2-7, reads NAGVMQNPRHLVRRRGQEARLRCSPMKGHSHVYWYRQLPEEGLKFMVYLQKENIIDESGMPKERFSAEFPKEGPSILRIQQVVRGDSAAYFCASSPARIHEQYFGPGTRLTVT.

The chain recombines TRBV6-5 with TRBJ2-1; tentatively, D is TRBD2 (5 bases). Germline lookup yields CDR1 MNHEY and CDR2 SVGAGI. There are 15 residues in the CDR3. The V end was cut by 0 bases, the J end by 8 bases, with 14 bases between. The CDR3 region is CASSYSRVSVHEQFF. The DNA for the CDR3 is TGTGCCAGCAGTTACTCGAGGGTATCTGTTCATGAGCAGTTCTTC.

The chain is built from TRBV5-1 and TRBJ2-5; possible D gene TRBD1, 5 bases. The CDR3 sequence is 14 residues long. The V and J ends lost 0 bases and 7 bases respectively, with 13 bases between them. Germline V gene lookup returns CDR1 SGHRS and CDR2 YFSETQ. CDR3 DNA sequence: TGCGCCAGCAGCTTGGACTCAGGGCCAGGGACCCAGTACTTC. Amino acids: CASSLDSGPGTQYF.

The chain recombines TRBV3-1 (or the pseudogene TRBV3-2) with TRBJ1-1, with 7 bases aligning to TRBD1. This CDR3 region has 16 residues. V lost 1 base to trimming and J lost 8 bases; unmatched junction nucleotides: 13. The V gene's germline CDR1 is LGHDT and CDR2 YNNKEL (reference sequence). CDR3 sequence (DNA): TGTGCCAGCAGCCAAGGGGACAGCCGCGGGCTCGCGGAAGCTTTCTTT. Amino acid sequence: CASSQGDSRGLAEAFF.

This clone came up many times. The rearrangement links TRBV9 to TRBJ2-5; tentatively, D is TRBD1 (6 bases). Trimming left V 0 bases short and J 5 bases short, with 11 bases between. Looked up from germline, CDR1 is SGDLS and CDR2 is YYNGEE. The CDR3 consists of 14 residues. The CDR3 region is CASSVATRGETQYF. The DNA of the CDR3 is TGTGCCAGCAGCGTAGCTACTAGGGGGGAGACCCAGTACTTC.